Below, 29 T cell receptor beta chains from the same sample are listed, as sequenced in a study of T cell responses to AZD1222 COVID-19 vaccine. This table comes from immunoSEQ multiplex PCR, and its TCRdb copy is limited to in-frame clones, with some not included. Seen here are fewer than 120,000 clones, around 90% observed once, and the top ten hold 3.2%. Source: peripheral blood, taken on day 0 of AZD1222 vaccination. All receptors come from an adult in good health.

The rearrangement uses TRBV29-1 and TRBJ2-5, with 7 bases fitting TRBD2. The V gene end was trimmed by 4 bases and the J gene end by 5 bases; junction bases not matched to a gene: 7. CDR3 length: 13 amino acids. Germline values: CDR1 SQVTM, CDR2 ANQGSEA. CDR3 loop: CSVGGTKGETQYF. CDR3 nucleotide sequence: TGCAGCGTTGGGGGGACTAAAGGGGAGACCCAGTACTTC.

Points on this clone: One end of the junction does not line up with germline, which may come from a read error. The chain is built from TRBV4-2 and TRBJ2-7; 11 bases fit TRBD2. The germline gives CDR1 LGHNA, CDR2 YNFKEQ. CDR3 length: 17 amino acids. The CDR3 here is CASSQDLGTSGLYGQYF. Here the CDR3 DNA reads TGTGCCAGCAGCCAAGATCTTGGGACTAGCGGCCTTTACGGGCAGTACTTC.

The chain employs TRBV13 and TRBJ2-7, with TRBD2 as a possible D gene (6 bases). Germline CDR1 PRHDT, CDR2 FYEKMQ (reference sequence). The CDR3 contains 13 residues. Trimming left V 5 bases short and J 4 bases short, with 12 bases between. CDR3 in amino acids: CASSGWGGYEQYF. CDR3 coding DNA: TGTGCCAGCAGCGGGTGGGGAGGTTACGAGCAGTACTTC. The full variable domain, with the rest looked up from reference TRBV13 and TRBJ2-7, is AAGVIQSPRHLIKEKRETATLKCYPIPRHDTVYWYQQGPGQDPQFLISFYEKMQSDKGSIPDRFSAQQFSDYHSELNMSSLELGDSALYFCASSGWGGYEQYFGPGTRLTVT.

The chain couples TRBV11-2 to TRBJ1-4; a possible D gene is TRBD1 (5 bases). The CDR3 length is 15 residues. The germline CDR1 and CDR2 sequences are SGHAT and FQNNGV. The V gene lost 5 bases and the J gene lost 8 bases, with 18 bases spanning the gap. Here the CDR3 DNA reads TGTGCCAGCAGCCTAGCCGGGGCAGGAGGGGAAAAACTGTTTTTT. Its protein is CASSLAGAGGEKLFF.

The V and J genes are TRBV28 and TRBJ1-6; tentatively, D is TRBD1 (6 bases). Germline V lookup: CDR1 MDHEN, CDR2 SYDVKM. The V end lost 6 bases, the J end lost 7 bases, and 19 bases lay between the germline ends. The CDR3 contains 16 residues. The CDR3 protein is CASRPGTGGLNSPLHF. CDR3 sequence (DNA): TGTGCCAGCAGACCCGGGACCGGGGGGCTAAATTCACCCCTCCACTTT.

The V gene is TRBV5-8, the J gene TRBJ1-2; no firm D call. V was clipped by 4 bases and J by 4 bases, with 17 bases between them. CDR1 is SGHTS and CDR2 is YDEGEE in the germline V gene. The CDR3 extends over 15 amino acids. CDR3 nucleotide sequence: TGTGCCAGCAGCCTCGGAGGAGCCCTAGCCTATGGCTACACCTTC. It specifies CASSLGGALAYGYTF.

The chain recombines TRBV7-2 with TRBJ1-3; tentative D call: TRBD1 (5 bases). Germline V lookup: CDR1 SGHTA, CDR2 FQGNSA. The CDR3 spans 14 residues. Trimming left V 1 base short and J 8 bases short, with 12 bases between. The CDR3 nucleotides read TGTGCCAGCAGCTTAGATTATGGGGGATACACCATATATTTT. Its translation: CASSLDYGGYTIYF.

The V gene is TRBV5-1, the J gene TRBJ1-2; 7 bases match TRBD1. There are 16 residues in the CDR3. Germline loops: CDR1 SGHRS, CDR2 YFSETQ. After removal of 3 bases from V and 2 bases from J, the junction contained 10 bases not matched to a gene. The CDR3 region has the DNA TGCGCCAGCAGCTGGGACAGAGGTGGTGGGAACTATGGCTACACCTTC. Amino acids: CASSWDRGGGNYGYTF.

The chain couples TRBV21-1 to TRBJ2-1; whether TRBD2, the table's D call, matches the DNA was not checked. TRBV21-1 is marked as a pseudogene. The CDR3 runs 17 residues. The CDR3 DNA reads as TGTGCCAGCAGCCCCCCCGACAGCGGGAGGGTTCACAATGAGCAGTTCTTC. It specifies CASSPPDSGRVHNEQFF.

The chain recombines TRBV7-6 with TRBJ1-4, with D hard to call. CDR1 SGHVS and CDR2 FNYEAQ come from the germline V gene. This CDR3 contains 10 residues. V dropped 9 bases and J dropped 4 bases, with 3 bases sitting between them. The CDR3 region has the DNA TGTGCCAGTAGTAATGAAAAACTGTTTTTT. Translating it yields CASSNEKLFF.

This clone was seen just once. The chain links TRBV7-9 to TRBJ2-6; D is uncertain. The CDR3 has 19 residues. V lost 1 base to trimming and J lost 0 bases, with 16 bases between them. Per the germline V gene, CDR1 is SEHNR and CDR2 is FQNEAQ (reference sequence). For the CDR3, the DNA is TGTGCCAGCAGCTTAGGGGTGGTGGCCTCCCGCTCTGGGGCCAACGTCCTGACTTTC. It translates to CASSLGVVASRSGANVLTF.

V gene TRBV6-2 or TRBV6-3 combines with J gene TRBJ2-5; TRBD2 agrees at 10 bases. Germline trimming cut 2 bases from V and 4 bases from J; bases unmatched to any gene: 4. Germline V gene data show CDR1 as MNHEY and CDR2 as SVGEGT. This CDR3 has 15 amino acids. The CDR3 nucleotides are TGTGCCAGCAGTTACCAGCGGGAGGGCCGAGAGACCCAGTACTTC. This sequence encodes CASSYQREGRETQYF.

This chain connects TRBV28 to TRBJ2-7, with 8 bases lining up with TRBD1. Germline assignment: CDR1 MDHEN and CDR2 SYDVKM. The CDR3 runs to 14 residues. Losses at the gene ends were 5 bases for V and 9 bases for J; bases not matched to a gene: 12. The CDR3 DNA reads TGTGCCAGCAGTCCGCTTCCGAGACAGGGGACGCAGTACTTC. This codes for CASSPLPRQGTQYF.

The rearrangement uses TRBV4-1 and TRBJ2-2, with D possibly matching TRBD1 (6 bases). Per the germline V gene, CDR1 is MGHRA and CDR2 is YSYEKL. Trimming pared 0 bases from V and 3 bases from J, leaving 11 bases between. The length of the CDR3 is 16 residues. The CDR3, as DNA: TGCGCCAGCAGCCAAGAATGGGGGCGGTACACCGGGGAGCTGTTTTTT. Protein sequence: CASSQEWGRYTGELFF.

This chain joins TRBV7-3 and TRBJ2-2; TRBD2 is a possible D gene (6 bases). Germline CDR1 is SGHTA and CDR2 is FQGTGA. There are 13 residues in the CDR3. V shed 5 bases and J shed 4 bases, with 8 bases lying between them. The CDR3 loop reads CASSRGVTGELFF. CDR3 in DNA: TGTGCCAGCAGCCGCGGGGTCACCGGGGAGCTGTTTTTT.

The V and J genes are TRBV24-1 and TRBJ1-5, with D unresolved. Trimming left V 2 bases short and J 0 bases short, with 1 base between. CDR3 length: 13 residues. Germline lookup yields CDR1 KGHDR and CDR2 SFDVKD. As DNA, the CDR3 is TGTGCCACCAGTGATTATAGCAATCAGCCCCAGCATTTT. It encodes CATSDYSNQPQHF.

The chain combines TRBV28 with TRBJ2-1; 9 bases align to TRBD1. This CDR3 region has 14 residues. Germline values: CDR1 MDHEN, CDR2 SYDVKM. Germline trimming cut 7 bases from V and 6 bases from J; bases unmatched to any gene: 7. CDR3 loop: CASTGTGKFNEQFF. The DNA for the CDR3 is TGTGCCAGCACCGGGACAGGGAAGTTCAATGAGCAGTTCTTC.

V gene TRBV7-3 combines with J gene TRBJ1-2; 7 bases line up with TRBD1. This CDR3 spans 13 amino acids. Germline V gives CDR1 SGHTA, CDR2 FQGTGA. The trim removed 5 bases at V and 7 bases at J, leaving 7 bases unmatched. The CDR3: CASSDRQGFGYTF. DNA for the CDR3: TGTGCCAGCAGCGATAGACAGGGCTTTGGCTACACCTTC.

V and J are TRBV6-5 and TRBJ1-1; unclear D gene. V was trimmed by 6 bases and J by 1 base, leaving 15 bases between them. The CDR3 sequence is 15 residues long. CDR1 is MNHEY, CDR2 SVGAGI, per germline. The CDR3 loop reads CASSRGGSENTEAFF. The CDR3 nucleotides are TGTGCCAGCAGCCGAGGCGGGTCAGAGAACACTGAAGCTTTCTTT.

V usage is TRBV28 and J usage is TRBJ1-3; TRBD1 is a possible D gene (5 bases). CDR3 length equals 17 residues. Trimming took 4 bases from V and 0 from J, leaving 16 bases between them. The germline gives CDR1 MDHEN, CDR2 SYDVKM. CDR3 in amino acids: CASSSPAGTASGNTIYF. CDR3 bases: TGTGCCAGCAGTTCTCCCGCAGGGACTGCCTCTGGAAACACCATATATTTT.

The J gene is TRBJ1-4, the V gene TRBV2; no reliable D call. CDR3 length: 15 amino acids. Trimming removed 1 base from V and 0 bases from J, with 6 bases in between. The V gene's germline CDR1 is SNHLY and CDR2 FYNNEI. The CDR3 nucleotides read TGTGCCAGCAGTGAAGGTGTCGCAACTAATGAAAAACTGTTTTTT. Translated: CASSEGVATNEKLFF.

The rearrangement uses TRBV6-5 and TRBJ1-2; 7 bases are a match to TRBD1. After removal of 7 bases from V and 2 bases from J, the junction contained 4 bases not matched to a gene. CDR1 and CDR2 (germline): MNHEY, SVGAGI. The CDR3 covers 13 residues. CDR3 in amino acids: CASNPDRNYGYTF. The CDR3 coding sequence is TGTGCCAGCAACCCGGACAGGAACTATGGCTACACCTTC.

This chain joins TRBV28 and TRBJ2-3, with unresolved D. The V end lost 4 bases, the J end lost 2 bases, and 7 bases lay between the germline ends. The length of the CDR3 is 13 residues. Per germline, CDR1 MDHEN and CDR2 SYDVKM. The CDR3 DNA reads TGTGCCAGCAGTTCCCCAGCCACAGATACGCAGTATTTT. Protein sequence: CASSSPATDTQYF.

The CDR3 sequence is CASSYSGRSGEQYF. In DNA form, the CDR3 reads TGTGCCAGCAGTTACTCCGGCCGCTCTGGGGAGCAGTACTTC. The rearrangement uses TRBV6-2 or TRBV6-3 and TRBJ2-7; unclear D gene. The CDR3 has 14 residues. Trimming took off 0 bases at V and 7 bases at J, with 13 bases between the two ends. From germline, CDR1 is MNHEY and CDR2 SVGEGT.

CDR3 region: CASRPSGTGELFF. The CDR3 DNA reads as TGTGCCAGCAGGCCCTCGGGCACCGGGGAGCTGTTTTTT. The chain recombines TRBV3-1 (or the pseudogene TRBV3-2) with TRBJ2-2; D is unresolved. In germline, CDR1 is LGHDT, CDR2 YNNKEL (reference sequence). V dropped 6 bases and J dropped 4 bases, with 9 bases sitting between them. The length of the CDR3 is 13 residues.

The chain joins TRBV2 to TRBJ1-3; TRBD1 aligns across 7 bases. CDR3 size: 13 residues. Germline V CDR1 and CDR2: SNHLY, FYNNEI. V trimming: 8 bases; J trimming: 4 bases; junction bases outside the gene matches: 5. The CDR3 DNA sequence: TGTGCCAGCCGACAGGGAGCGGGAAACACCATATATTTT. It encodes CASRQGAGNTIYF.

This sequence joins TRBV28 and TRBJ2-6, with D tentatively TRBD2 (6 bases). Germline-derived CDR1 and CDR2 are MDHEN and SYDVKM. This CDR3 spans 17 amino acids. Deletions cut 7 bases from V and 2 bases from J, with 18 bases between. The CDR3 loop is CASTPTGLKTGANVLTF. The CDR3 nucleotides read TGTGCCAGCACCCCCACGGGACTGAAGACTGGGGCCAACGTCCTGACTTTC.

V is TRBV18 and J is TRBJ1-6; the D gene is possibly TRBD1 (5 bases). The CDR3 has 16 residues. Trimming left V 3 bases short and J 7 bases short, with 16 bases between. Germline CDR1 is KGHSH and CDR2 is LQKENI. CDR3 nucleotide sequence: TGTGCCAGCTCACCCCGGGACCCCACGGGGAATTCACCCCTCCACTTT. Translated: CASSPRDPTGNSPLHF.

This rearrangement joins TRBV7-9 to TRBJ2-1; TRBD2 might be the D (6 bases). Germline CDR1 reads SEHNR; CDR2 reads FQNEAQ (reference sequence). This CDR3 is built from 12 residues. Trimming cost V 5 bases and J 9 bases, with 11 bases left between them. The CDR3, as DNA: TGTGCCAGCAGCCCTAGGGAGGCTGAGCAGTTCTTC. This translates into CASSPREAEQFF. The full variable domain, in which reference TRBV7-9 and TRBJ2-1 provide the parts outside the CDR3, is DTGVSQNPRHKITKRGQNVTFRCDPISEHNRLYWYRQTLGQGPEFLTYFQNEAQLEKSRLLSDRFSAERPKGSFSTLEIQRTEQGDSAMYLCASSPREAEQFFGPGTRLTVL.